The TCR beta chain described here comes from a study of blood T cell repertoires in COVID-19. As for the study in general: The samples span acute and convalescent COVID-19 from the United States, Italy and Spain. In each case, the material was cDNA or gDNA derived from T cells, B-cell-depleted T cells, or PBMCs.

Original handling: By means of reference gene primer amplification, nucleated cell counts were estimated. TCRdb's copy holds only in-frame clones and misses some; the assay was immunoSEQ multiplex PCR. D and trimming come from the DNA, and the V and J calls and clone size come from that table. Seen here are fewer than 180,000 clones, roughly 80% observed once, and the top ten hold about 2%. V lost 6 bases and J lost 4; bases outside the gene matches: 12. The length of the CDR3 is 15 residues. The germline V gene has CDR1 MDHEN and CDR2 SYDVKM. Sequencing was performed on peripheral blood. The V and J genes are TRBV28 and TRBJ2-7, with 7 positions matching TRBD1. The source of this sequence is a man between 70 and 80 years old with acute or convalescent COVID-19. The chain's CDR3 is CASRGRGQPPYEQYF. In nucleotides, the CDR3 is TGTGCCAGCAGGGGAAGGGGACAGCCCCCGTACGAGCAGTACTTC.